The 21 T cell receptor beta chains presented below share a single source sample, sequenced in a study of blood T cells in healthy people across ages. A second PCR, run for about 7 to 11 cycles, used a sample-barcoded 5' primer plus a J-beta primer mix. TCRdb redid the calling of the 5' RACE reads with MiXCR, one entry per CDR3 protein. The sample has some 1.5 million distinct CDR3 sequences; 28% are singletons. Material: blood. The receptors here all came from a woman aged 25 to 45 in good health.

This clonotype showed up just a few times. The genes are TRBV6-2 or TRBV6-3 and TRBJ2-6; the D gene is possibly TRBD2 (6 bases). The CDR3 runs 18 residues. Germline V CDR1 and CDR2: MNHEY, SVGEGT. The V end lost 0 bases, the J end lost 0 bases, and 12 bases lay between the germline ends. The CDR3 here is CASSYSRGIASGANVLTF. CDR3 bases: TGTGCCAGCAGTTACTCTCGGGGGATAGCCTCTGGGGCCAACGTCCTGACTTTC.

This clonotype was detected a few times. The chain employs TRBV10-2 and TRBJ2-7, with 8 bases identical to TRBD1. V lost 7 bases and J lost 6; bases outside the gene matches: 5. The CDR3 has 12 amino acids. CDR1 and CDR2 (germline): WSHSY, SAAADI. CDR3 residues: CASNRGMSEQYF. CDR3 DNA sequence: TGCGCCAGCAACAGGGGGATGAGCGAGCAGTACTTC.

This chain links TRBV6-5 with TRBJ1-1; D is ambiguous. The V end lost 6 bases, the J end lost 1 base, and 12 bases lay between the germline ends. Germline loops: CDR1 MNHEY, CDR2 SVGAGI. This CDR3 spans 14 amino acids. As DNA, the CDR3 is TGTGCCAGCAGCAGCCCGGCGGCGAACACTGAAGCTTTCTTT. It translates to CASSSPAANTEAFF.

The V and J genes are TRBV7-8 and TRBJ2-1; TRBD1 is a possible D gene (6 bases). V shed 3 bases and J shed 6 bases, with 12 bases lying between them. The CDR3 has 14 residues. Germline CDR1 reads SGHVS; CDR2 reads FQNEAQ. CDR3 sequence reads: CASSFDSQGNEQFF. The CDR3 region has the DNA TGTGCCAGCAGCTTTGACTCACAGGGCAATGAGCAGTTCTTC.

This clonotype occurred many times. The rearrangement uses TRBV3-1 and TRBJ2-1; TRBD1 might be the D (5 bases). Germline lookup yields CDR1 LGHDT and CDR2 YNNKEL (reference sequence). This CDR3 region has 12 residues. Trimming shortened V by 2 bases and J by 6 bases, and 5 bases separated the two germline ends. The CDR3 coding sequence is TGTGCCAGCAGCCAACAGGGCAATGAGCAGTTCTTC. It is translated as CASSQQGNEQFF.

Ten or more counts support this clonotype. The J gene is TRBJ2-1, the V gene TRBV11-2, with 11 bases aligning to TRBD2. The V and J ends lost 5 bases and 7 bases, in that order; junction bases with no gene match: 10. This CDR3 region has 16 residues. Germline CDR1 SGHAT, CDR2 FQNNGV. In DNA, the CDR3 is TGTGCCAGCAGCCAAAGGGTGGCTAGCGGGGGGAATGAGCAGTTCTTC. Translation gives CASSQRVASGGNEQFF.

The V and J genes are TRBV11-2 and TRBJ2-3; 10 bases are shared with TRBD2. The germline V gene has CDR1 SGHAT and CDR2 FQNNGV. V gave up 4 bases and J gave up 4 bases; unmatched junction bases: 11. The CDR3 is 17 amino acids. The CDR3 DNA follows: TGTGCCAGCAGCTCCCCCCCGCTAGCGGGGGTCTCAGATACGCAGTATTTT. Its translation is CASSSPPLAGVSDTQYF.

CDR3 sequence: CASSLNSGALSPYEQYF. As DNA, the CDR3 is TGTGCCAGCAGCTTAAATTCCGGGGCTCTAAGTCCCTACGAGCAGTACTTC. This chain joins TRBV7-2 and TRBJ2-7, with D perhaps matching TRBD1 or TRBD2 (5 bases each). V lost 2 bases, J lost 2 bases, and 19 bases lay in between. CDR1 is SGHTA and CDR2 is FQGNSA in the germline V gene. The CDR3 runs to 17 residues.

The CDR3 region is CASRIGQEGYNEQYF. For the CDR3, the DNA is TGTGCCAGCAGAATAGGACAAGAGGGCTACAATGAGCAGTACTTC. This chain uses TRBV3-1 with TRBJ2-4; the D call may be TRBD1 or TRBD2 (5 bases each). The V and J ends lost 6 bases and 13 bases respectively, with 25 bases between them. The CDR3 contains 15 residues. Germline CDR1 is LGHDT and CDR2 is YNNKEL (reference sequence). The entire variable domain, with the rest obtained from reference TRBV3-1 and TRBJ2-4, is as follows: DTAVSQTPKYLVTQMGNDKSIKCEQNLGHDTMYWYKQDSKKFLKIMFSYNNKELIINETVPNRFSPKSPDKAHLNLHINSLELGDSAVYFCASRIGQEGYNEQYFGAGTRLSVL.

The chain links TRBV20-1 to TRBJ2-1, with 9 nucleotides matching TRBD2. Matching the DNA end better, TRBJ2-7 makes the J call doubtful. Germline values: CDR1 DFQATT, CDR2 SNEGSKA (reference sequence). CDR3 length equals 15 residues. The CDR3 reads CSARDFAGGYNEQYF. CDR3 DNA sequence: TGCAGTGCTAGAGATTTCGCGGGGGGGTACAATGAGCAGTACTTC.

The sample holds a few counts of this clonotype. Relative to the germline gene, one junction end is altered; a read error may explain this. The rearrangement uses TRBV7-9 and TRBJ2-1; 9 bases are shared with TRBD2. There are 18 residues in the CDR3. Germline CDR1 SEHNR, CDR2 FQNEAQ (reference sequence). The DNA for the CDR3 is TGTGCCAGCAACTTAGCCCCCAGGGCTAGCGGGATGGGGAATGAGCAGTTCTTC. It encodes CASNLAPRASGMGNEQFF.

The J gene is TRBJ1-4, the V gene TRBV20-1; D not certain. The length of the CDR3 is 13 residues. Looked up from germline, CDR1 is DFQATT and CDR2 is SNEGSKA (reference sequence). The V gene lost 6 bases and the J gene lost 6 bases, with 14 bases spanning the gap. The DNA of the CDR3 is TGCAGTGCCCGGACGCCGCTCCATGAAAAACTGTTTTTT. Its translation: CSARTPLHEKLFF.

This clonotype was seen only a few times. V usage is TRBV5-6 and J usage is TRBJ2-2, with D possibly being TRBD1 or TRBD2 (6 bases each). The CDR3 consists of 14 residues. Germline V gene data show CDR1 as SGHDT and CDR2 as YYEEEE. Between the trimmed V and J ends, which lost 6 bases and 4 bases, there was a span of 13 bases. CDR3 bases: TGTGCCAGCATCCTGGAGGGGGGCACCGGGGAGCTGTTTTTT. This codes for CASILEGGTGELFF.

This clonotype was observed a handful of times. The CDR3 coding sequence is TGTGCCAGCAGCGGGGCAGGGCGCTTGGGCGAGCAGTACTTC. The encoded protein is CASSGAGRLGEQYF. The chain is built from TRBV7-2 and TRBJ2-7, with D perhaps matching TRBD1 (5 bases). Germline loops: CDR1 SGHTA, CDR2 FQGNSA. This CDR3 is built from 14 residues. The V gene lost 5 bases and the J gene lost 6 bases, with 17 bases spanning the gap.

This clonotype was counted at least ten times. The genes are TRBV7-2 and TRBJ2-7; D might be TRBD2 (5 bases). Trimming removed 4 bases from V and 4 bases from J, with 8 bases in between. There are 12 residues in the CDR3. From germline, CDR1 is SGHTA and CDR2 FQGNSA. This chain's CDR3 is CASSSIAYEQYF. The CDR3 DNA sequence: TGTGCCAGCAGCTCAATAGCGTACGAGCAGTACTTC.

Here the CDR3 DNA reads TGCGCCAGCAATCGAGGGCAGTCGAGTTCACCCCTCCACTTT. Translating gives CASNRGQSSSPLHF. The genes are TRBV10-2 and TRBJ1-6; D is ambiguous. With 7 bases removed from V and 9 bases from J, the gap between germline ends came to 16 bases. Germline V gene lookup returns CDR1 WSHSY and CDR2 SAAADI. The CDR3 is 14 amino acids.

V is TRBV5-5 and J is TRBJ2-2, with D possibly being TRBD1 or TRBD2 (6 bases each). V was shortened by 4 bases and J by 1 base, with 11 bases between the two germline ends. The CDR3 is 15 residues long. Germline V gene data show CDR1 as SGHKS and CDR2 as YYEKEE (reference sequence). As DNA, the CDR3 is TGTGCCAGCAGCCGTGGGGGGCGGAACACCGGGGAGCTGTTTTTT. It encodes CASSRGGRNTGELFF.

In this sample, this clonotype turned up many times. The V call is TRBV7-9, the J call TRBJ1-2, with TRBD1 identical over 8 bases. The length of the CDR3 is 13 residues. V shed 5 bases, J shed 7 bases, and the junction held 6 bases outside the gene matches. Germline loops: CDR1 SEHNR, CDR2 FQNEAQ (reference sequence). The DNA of the CDR3 is TGTGCCAGCAGCGGCGACAGGGGAGGTGGCTACACCTTC. Amino acids: CASSGDRGGGYTF.

CDR3 in DNA: TGTGCCACCAGTGATGCTGGACAGGGGGGCCGCAATGAGCAGTACTTC. Translated: CATSDAGQGGRNEQYF. The chain links TRBV24-1 to TRBJ2-7; 10 bases fit TRBD1. Germline V CDR1 and CDR2: KGHDR, SFDVKD. V lost 3 bases, J lost 7 bases, and 11 bases stayed unmatched. The CDR3 is made up of 16 amino acids.

In this sample, this clonotype turned up many times. V is TRBV10-3 and J is TRBJ2-7; 7 bases line up with TRBD1. This CDR3 spans 14 amino acids. V gave up 4 bases and J gave up 5 bases; unmatched junction bases: 8. Germline V CDR1 and CDR2: ENHRY, SYGVKD. This chain's CDR3 is CAISVEGTADEQYF. In DNA, the CDR3 is TGTGCCATCAGTGTAGAGGGGACAGCGGACGAGCAGTACTTC.

CDR3 sequence (DNA): TGTGCCAGCAGAGGGGGAGACAGACAGGGCAATGAGCAGTTCTTC. It encodes CASRGGDRQGNEQFF. The rearrangement uses TRBV6-6 and TRBJ2-1; 7 bases fit TRBD1. The CDR3 runs to 15 residues. The V and J ends lost 6 bases and 6 bases, in that order; junction bases with no gene match: 11. The germline CDR1 and CDR2 sequences are MNHNY and SVGAGI (reference sequence).